This is a list of T cell receptor beta chains from one sample in a study of blood T cell repertoires in COVID-19. Generated by immunoSEQ multiplex PCR, the TCRdb table keeps only in-frame clones and is missing some. The sample has approximately 130,000 clones; 85% to 90% are singletons. The specimen was peripheral blood. The source is a man between 70 and 80 years old with active or convalescent COVID-19. Both conserved end residues are part of each CDR3. A D gene is named only where the DNA matches it firmly. Size is omitted from some rows. Given values are once, few, many or a class for expanded clones.

J gene,D gene,V gene,clone size,CDR3 DNA,CDR3 protein
TRBJ2-1,TRBD2,TRBV9,once,TGTGCCAGCAGCGTACTTGGTGGAGCGGGGGGTGAGCAGTTCTTC,CASSVLGGAGGEQFF
TRBJ1-1,.,TRBV18,.,TGTGCCAGCTCACCACAAGAGACAGTTACGAACACTGAAGCTTTCTTT,CASSPQETVTNTEAFF
TRBJ2-5,.,TRBV28,.,TGTGCCAGCAGCTTCCCCCCTAAGGGGGAGTACCAAGAGACCCAGTACTTC,CASSFPPKGEYQETQYF
TRBJ2-1,TRBD1,TRBV4-2,.,TGTGCCAGCAGCCAAGCCGGGACAGCCTCCAATGAGCAGTTCTTC,CASSQAGTASNEQFF
TRBJ1-5,.,TRBV27,.,TGTGCCAGCAGTTTACAGGGAAAATCCAATCAGCCCCAGCATTTT,CASSLQGKSNQPQHF
TRBJ1-5,TRBD1,TRBV19,few,TGTGCCAGTAGTGATTCCGGGACAGCTATTTCCCAGCCCCAGCATTTT,CASSDSGTAISQPQHF
TRBJ2-1,.,TRBV12-2,.,TGTGCAAGTCGCAGGTTACTAGCCCTCTCCTCCTACAATGAGCAGTTCTTC,CASRRLLALSSYNEQFF
TRBJ1-2,TRBD1,TRBV7-2,.,TGTGCCAGCAGCCCAGGAACAGGGGTCTATGGCTACACCTTC,CASSPGTGVYGYTF
TRBJ1-5,TRBD1,TRBV28,.,TGTGCCAGCAGTTTAGGACAGGGAGTAGGTCAGCCCCAGCATTTT,CASSLGQGVGQPQHF
TRBJ2-3,TRBD2,TRBV9,.,TGTGCCAGCAGCGTAGGAAATAGCGGGAGCACAGATACGCAGTATTTT,CASSVGNSGSTDTQYF
TRBJ2-6,TRBD1,TRBV20-1,.,TGCAGTGCTAGTTCGGCAGGGGGCTCTGGGGCCAACGTCCTGACTTTC,CSASSAGGSGANVLTF
TRBJ2-3,TRBD2,TRBV3-1/TRBV3-2,.,TGTGCCAGCAGCCCTTGGACTAGCGGGAGTGATGATACGCAGTATTTT,CASSPWTSGSDDTQYF
TRBJ1-6,.,TRBV21-1,.,TGTGCCAGCAGCAGAAACAGGGGGCTGAAATCACCCCTCCACTTT,CASSRNRGLKSPLHF
TRBJ2-7,TRBD1,TRBV19,.,TGTGCCAGTAGTACAACCGGGACAGGGGACTACGAGCAGTACTTC,CASSTTGTGDYEQYF
TRBJ2-1,TRBD1,TRBV2,.,TGTGCCAGCAGCGGACAGGGGGCGGCCTCCCACAATGAGCAGTTCTTC,CASSGQGAASHNEQFF
TRBJ2-3,.,TRBV5-6,.,TGTGCCAGCAGCTACAGGGACGGCACAGATACGCAGTATTTT,CASSYRDGTDTQYF
TRBJ2-1,.,TRBV14,.,TGTGCCAGCAGCCAAGTAGGGGATGGCTCCTACAATGAGCAGTTCTTC,CASSQVGDGSYNEQFF
TRBJ2-7,.,TRBV15,few,TGTGCCACCAGCAGAGGGAAGGGCAGGGGGGCGAGTGAGCAGTACTTC,CATSRGKGRGASEQYF
TRBJ2-4,TRBD1,TRBV30,.,TGTGCCTGGAGTGGGACAGGCAGCGGAAACATTCAGTACTTC,CAWSGTGSGNIQYF
TRBJ2-7,TRBD2,TRBV18,.,TGTGCCAGCTCACAGACTAGCTTGAGGGAGCAGTACTTC,CASSQTSLREQYF
TRBJ2-1,TRBD2,TRBV5-1,.,TGCGCCAGCAGCCCGTGGGGACTAGCGGGAGATAACAATGAGCAGTTCTTC,CASSPWGLAGDNNEQFF
TRBJ1-3,.,TRBV19,.,TGTGCCAGTAGACGCTGGCCCAGCTCTGGAAACACCATATATTTT,CASRRWPSSGNTIYF
TRBJ2-5,TRBD2,TRBV10-2,.,TGCGCCAGCAGTAATGCAATCAGCGGGAGAAGGGGGGAGACCCAGTACTTC,CASSNAISGRRGETQYF